This T cell receptor beta chain was retrieved from a study of blood T cell repertoires in COVID-19. Study at large: Specimens from acute and convalescent COVID-19 originated in the United States, Italy and Spain. PBMCs, B-cell-depleted T cells, or T cells were the source of the cDNA or gDNA that made up the material.

In the authors' workflow: Amplification of reference gene primers provided the estimated nucleated cell counts. Assay: immunoSEQ multiplex PCR; the TCRdb copy retains only in-frame clones and omits some. V, J and clone size are taken as reported in that table, and D and trimming were inferred from the DNA itself. Of 50,000 to 65,000 clones listed, roughly 74% were seen once; the top ten hold 28%. Unmatched junction bases numbered 2, after V lost 3 bases and J lost 3 bases. From germline, CDR1 is LNHNV and CDR2 YYDKDF (reference sequence). The length of the CDR3 is 15 residues. What was sequenced was peripheral blood. This chain links TRBV15 with TRBJ2-3; 11 bases fit TRBD2. The TCR originated in a woman of 80 years or more with acute or convalescent COVID-19. CDR3 DNA sequence: TGTGCCACCAGCAGGGTAGCGGGAGGGACAGATACGCAGTATTTT. Translation gives CATSRVAGGTDTQYF.